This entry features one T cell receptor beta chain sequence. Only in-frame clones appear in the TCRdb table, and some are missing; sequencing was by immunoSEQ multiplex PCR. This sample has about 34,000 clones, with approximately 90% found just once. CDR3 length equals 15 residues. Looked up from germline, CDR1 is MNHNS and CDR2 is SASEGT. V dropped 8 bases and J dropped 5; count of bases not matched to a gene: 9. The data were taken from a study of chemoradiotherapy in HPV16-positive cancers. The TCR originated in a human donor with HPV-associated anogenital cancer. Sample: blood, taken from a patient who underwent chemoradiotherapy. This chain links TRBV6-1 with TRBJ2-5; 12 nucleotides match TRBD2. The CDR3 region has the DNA TGTGCCAGCGTTCTAGCGGGGGGGGCACAGGAGACCCAGTACTTC. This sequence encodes CASVLAGGAQETQYF.